The source of this T cell receptor beta chain is a study of T cells in localized non-small cell lung cancer. Looked up from germline, CDR1 is SGHVS and CDR2 is FNYEAQ. V was cut by 0 bases and J by 1 base, with 20 bases left in between. The CDR3 covers 19 residues. This clone appeared once. Its antigen is still unknown. Overall study results and limits: Adjacent lung had a median roughly 53 of the 100 largest tumor clones.

Here immunoSEQ multiplex PCR was the method, and the copy in TCRdb shows in-frame clones only, minus some. This table holds approximately 67,000 clones, roughly 81% found once. The rearrangement joins TRBV7-6 to TRBJ2-3; D uncertain. The specimen comprised peripheral blood, sampled before any cancer treatment. The TCR was taken from an older female donor with stage I lung adenocarcinoma. The DNA for the CDR3 is TGTGCCAGCAGCTTAGCCCTTTTTGACCCCGCAACCGGCACAGATACGCAGTATTTT. Its protein product is CASSLALFDPATGTDTQYF.